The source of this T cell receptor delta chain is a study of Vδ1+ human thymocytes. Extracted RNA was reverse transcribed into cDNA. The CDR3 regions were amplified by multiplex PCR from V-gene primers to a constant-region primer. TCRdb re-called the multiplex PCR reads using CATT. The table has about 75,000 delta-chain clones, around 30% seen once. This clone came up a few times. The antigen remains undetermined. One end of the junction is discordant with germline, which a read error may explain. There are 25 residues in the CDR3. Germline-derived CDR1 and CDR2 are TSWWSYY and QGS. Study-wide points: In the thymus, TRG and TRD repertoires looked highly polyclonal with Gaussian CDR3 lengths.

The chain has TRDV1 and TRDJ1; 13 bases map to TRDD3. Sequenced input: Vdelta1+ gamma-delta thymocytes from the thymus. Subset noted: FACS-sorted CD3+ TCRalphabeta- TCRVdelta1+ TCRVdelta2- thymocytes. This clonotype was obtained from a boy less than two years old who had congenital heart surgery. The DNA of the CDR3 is TGTGCTCTTGGGGAACTAGAGTGGTACAGGTACTGGGGGATACGCGATGGGTCGTACACCGATAAGCTCATCTTT. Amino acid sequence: CALGELEWYRYWGIRDGSYTDKLIF.